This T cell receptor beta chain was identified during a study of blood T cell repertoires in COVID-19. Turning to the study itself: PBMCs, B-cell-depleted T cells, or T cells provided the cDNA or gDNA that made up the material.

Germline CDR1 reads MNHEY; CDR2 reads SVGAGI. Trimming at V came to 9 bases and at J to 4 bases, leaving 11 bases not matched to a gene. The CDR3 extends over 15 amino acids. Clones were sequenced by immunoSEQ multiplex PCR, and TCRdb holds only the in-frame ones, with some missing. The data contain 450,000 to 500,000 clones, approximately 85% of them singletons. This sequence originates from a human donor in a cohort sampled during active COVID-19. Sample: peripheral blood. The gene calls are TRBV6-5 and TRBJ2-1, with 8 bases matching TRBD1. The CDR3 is CASSPQGAEYNEQFF. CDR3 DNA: TGTGCCAGTTCCCCTCAGGGGGCCGAATACAATGAGCAGTTCTTC.